These T cell receptor beta chains were read from a single sample in a study of T cell repertoires in cytomegalovirus infection. Their antigens are not known. TCRdb ran MiXCR on the reads and lists one entry per CDR3 protein. The table lists around 710,000 distinct CDR3 sequences, 25% to 30% of them singletons. Here the sequenced sample was cultured CD8+ T cells from PBMCs, taken from culture after CMV antigen stimulation. Receptor source: a human donor in good health (CMV status not recorded). Some clones in this sample may be carry-over from other donors' samples. Each CDR3 is given with its conserved first and last residue. A D gene is named only where the DNA matches it firmly. Where a row states a size, it is once, few, many or the class of an expanded clone; other rows omit it.

clone size,V gene,J gene,D gene,CDR3 protein,CDR3 DNA
NA,TRBV14,TRBJ2-1,NA,CASSQRTTLNEQFF,TGTGCCAGCAGCCAAAGGACCACCCTCAATGAGCAGTTCTTC
few,TRBV20-1,TRBJ2-1,NA,CSGVEPRKYLGEQFF,TGCAGTGGGGTGGAGCCCCGAAAATATTTAGGTGAGCAGTTCTTC
many,TRBV4-1,TRBJ2-1,NA,CASSQAYNEQFF,TGCGCCAGCAGCCAAGCCTACAATGAGCAGTTCTTC
NA,TRBV2,TRBJ1-1,NA,CASSEGAAHEAFF,TGTGCCAGCAGTGAAGGGGCAGCCCATGAAGCTTTCTTT
many,TRBV5-5,TRBJ1-5,NA,CASSLDVHNQPQHF,TGTGCCAGCAGCTTGGACGTACACAATCAGCCCCAGCATTTT
NA,TRBV12-5,TRBJ1-5,NA,CASGYRDQPQHF,TGTGCTAGTGGTTACAGGGACCAGCCCCAGCATTTT
NA,TRBV29-1,TRBJ1-2,NA,CSVQAESYGYTF,TGCAGCGTTCAAGCTGAGAGCTATGGCTACACCTTC
NA,TRBV27,TRBJ2-1,NA,CASVGGDEQFF,TGTGCCTCCGTCGGGGGCGATGAGCAGTTCTTC
NA,TRBV7-4,TRBJ2-1,NA,CASSFRRDHNNEQFF,TGTGCCAGCAGCTTCCGGCGGGACCACAACAATGAGCAGTTCTTC
few,TRBV6-6,TRBJ2-4,NA,CASSHRVVSAKNIQYF,TGTGCCAGCAGTCACAGGGTAGTATCGGCAAAAAACATTCAGTACTTC
NA,TRBV4-1,TRBJ1-6,NA,CASSQERAGSPLHF,TGCGCCAGCAGCCAAGAAAGGGCGGGTTCACCCCTCCACTTT
few,TRBV28,TRBJ2-1,NA,CASSLGMGGNEQFF,NA
NA,TRBV4-1,TRBJ2-7,NA,CASSQDLNNYEHYF,TGCGCCAGCAGCCAAGATCTTAACAACTACGAGCACTACTTC
few,TRBV6-1,TRBJ2-1,TRBD1,CASSETGGYNEQFF,TGTGCCAGCAGTGAAACAGGGGGGTACAATGAGCAGTTCTTC
NA,TRBV15,TRBJ2-5,NA,CATSRDRAQETQYF,TGTGCCACCAGCAGAGATCGGGCCCAAGAGACCCAGTACTTC
NA,TRBV20-1,TRBJ2-1,TRBD2,CSASKRGSSYNEQFF,TGCAGTGCTAGTAAGCGGGGGAGCTCCTACAATGAGCAGTTCTTC
few,TRBV6-2/TRBV6-3,TRBJ2-1,TRBD2,CASRPSGLAVFHRSYNEQFF,TGTGCCAGCAGACCTTCGGGACTAGCGGTTTTCCACCGCTCCTACAATGAGCAGTTCTTC
many,TRBV6-2/TRBV6-3,TRBJ1-1,NA,CASSYSNRVTEAFF,TGTGCCAGCAGTTACTCCAACAGGGTCACTGAAGCTTTCTTT
NA,TRBV7-9,TRBJ2-7,TRBD1,CASSFRGQGSYEQYF,TGTGCCAGCAGCTTTAGGGGACAGGGAAGCTACGAGCAGTACTTC
many,TRBV6-1,TRBJ2-1,NA,CASTPRNPYNEQFF,TGTGCCAGCACTCCTAGGAACCCCTACAATGAGCAGTTCTTC